The entry below describes one T cell receptor beta chain. A few counts support this clone. There is no known antigen for this receptor. No base-level quality is on record; no much larger clone is a single base apart. This specimen belongs to a study of cytomegalovirus exposure and HLA in healthy donors (dated by TCRdb to 2015 to 2018). As for the study more broadly: An earlier analysis of approximately 550 of the donors reported about 250 Gb of sequence data and around 110 million unique TCR beta sequences from 150 million to 200 million T cells. About 280 gigabases of sequencing data and around 87 million unique TCR sequences were included in an early release covering around 650 HLA-typed donors. Among the roughly 390 genotyped donors, under 90% belonged to the genetic ancestry cluster associated with self-reported Caucasian donors. The study aimed to test whether signatures of past pathogen exposure could be identified by cataloging public T cell receptors. The T cell repertoires of 666 subjects were profiled by immunosequencing and related to cytomegalovirus serostatus. Besides the first cohort of around 700 subjects, a separate validation cohort made up of roughly 120 different subjects was used. High-throughput TCR immunosequencing, statistical association of individual TCRs with disease status, and machine learning were combined to predict cytomegalovirus infection status. In a later analysis, previously published TCR beta repertoires from 500 to 750 donors were re-analyzed and high-resolution HLA genotyping was added so that TCR occurrence patterns could be studied. Rather than drawing on any new phenotypic data, the later analysis identified candidate immune exposures from TCR beta sequences and the way those sequences occurred across donors. An earlier analysis of fewer than 750 of the donors used high-throughput TCR beta sequencing to judge whether each TCR beta V gene segment behaved as functional or pseudogenic. Donor age, sex, ethnicity and CMV serostatus were compiled alongside the repertoire data. A later genetic analysis took genome-wide SNP genotypes for about 65% of the 666 donors and used that subset as a discovery cohort. Every discovery cohort repertoire had been produced on one sequencing platform. Both class I and class II loci were covered by HLA typing, at four-digit resolution. The number of typed donors differed by locus: 629-630 for A, B, C, DRB1 and DQB1; some 540 for DQA1; approximately 610 for DPA1; and 400 to 480 for DPB1. A handful of DR-DQ haplotypes were handled as single units for association and clustering because linkage in the cohort was strong. Among 350 to 400 genotyped donors of the cohort, an average of approximately 230,000 unique TCR beta nucleotide sequences were sequenced per donor, roughly 18% of them non-productive.

Library generation was performed with the immunoSEQ multiplex PCR assay. For the multiplex PCR, a mixture combining 60 forward primers for TCR Vbeta segments and 13 reverse primers for TCR Jbeta segments was used. The CDR3 region of rearranged TCR beta genes was amplified from genomic DNA with a multiplex PCR assay. On the Illumina HiSeq System, the amplified TCR beta libraries were sequenced as 87-base-pair reads. The authors' pipeline ran thus. A later analysis counted about 80 million unique TCR beta chains across the 666 repertoires, and 10 million to 11 million of these chains were shared by at least two donors. Raw reads were error-corrected and collapsed into unique sequences by a nearest-neighbor algorithm in which closely related sequences were merged to remove PCR and sequencing errors. To assign V, D and J gene segments, CDR3 sequences were aligned to IMGT reference sequences. Each retained sequence needed at least a six-nucleotide match to both a V gene segment and a J gene segment. A rearrangement counted as productive if the CDR3 had no stop codons and remained in frame with V and J, and every other rearrangement counted as non-productive. CDR3 was defined according to IMGT convention as the region running from the second conserved V-encoded cysteine to the conserved J-encoded phenylalanine. The earlier analysis of about 610 of the donors excluded sequences that lacked an unambiguous match to a single V gene segment. An earlier analysis of approximately 590 of the donors called V segments functional above 56.7% productive rearrangements and segregating when the between-donor standard deviation exceeded 5%. To diagnose cytomegalovirus status from the catalog of TCR beta chain sequences, a statistical classification framework was built. V and J gene assignment, in a later analysis, came from comparing TCR nucleotide sequences with IMGT/GENE-DB human TR gene sequences. Using the TCRdist pipeline, a later analysis assigned CDR3 sequences along with most-parsimonious VDJ recombination scenarios. In a later analysis, each TCR beta chain was defined by its CDR3 amino acid sequence together with its V-gene family, and reads lacking a unique V-gene family were excluded. As a way to deal with suspected cross-contamination and a sequencing artifact, a later analysis dropped hundreds of nucleotide sequences that were highly shared and had low generation probability. In a later analysis, a clonal expansion index was calculated for each public chain from normalized within-repertoire ranks of inferred template counts. In a later analysis, generation probabilities were computed with a VDJ recombination model fitted to out-of-frame rearrangements, and the resulting probabilities were checked against IGoR. A later analysis scored TCR-TCR, TCR-HLA and TCR-CMV co-occurrence with hypergeometric tests, applying a repertoire-size bias correction to TCR pairs. A later analysis estimated false discovery rates by permuting HLA or CMV assignments 20 times. A later analysis grouped co-occurring TCRs with DBSCAN, adding TCRdist sequence similarity when clustering within HLA-allele-positive subsets. Repertoires with fewer than 30,000 or more than 120,000 public chains were left out of co-occurrence clustering, as were about five repertoires with anomalous nucleotide sharing. In TCRdb, the immuneACCESS table is reduced to in-frame sequences with V and J assigned. These tables do not hold every clone; where another copy was compared, an unresolved V gene accounts for under half, and the others remain unexplained. The D gene and trimming were derived from the DNA, and the V and J assignments and clone size from that table. A total of about 140,000 clones appear in this sample, roughly 80% of them only once. Clones ranked in the top ten supply approximately 2.8% of the sample.

CDR1 and CDR2 are read off the germline V gene as SNHLY and FYNNEI. The CDR3 has 17 amino acids, counting the end cysteine and phenylalanine. The DNA shown is the 51-base CDR3, in frame from base 1. For this chain, trimming is 8 bases at the V end and 0 bases at the J end, and the number of junction bases without a gene match is 9. The study at large found these results: The 87-base-pair reads could not distinguish some IMGT-functional V segments, including TRBV6-2 and TRBV6-3, so those segments were excluded. In a later analysis, HLA-associated TCR beta chains showed more clonal expansion and lower generation probabilities than non-associated chains that were equally common. Across donors, most TCR sequences were observed very rarely, whereas some public TCRs were present in many individuals. Because counts were too low, about 18 rarely observed V segments, including chromosome 9 orphons, were left out of the earlier analysis of 587 of the donors. Presence/absence analyses assumed roughly uniform sequencing depth across donors, an assumption that may not hold. It was suggested by the authors that the approach could potentially be generalized to other disease states and immunological phenotypes. A cluster of highly shared sequence variants was judged likely to be a technical artifact of the sequencing pipeline. The study gave a list of some 150 TCR beta chains associated with cytomegalovirus. The classifier was reported to diagnose cytomegalovirus status with high specificity and sensitivity in both the original cohort and the validation cohort. An association between a missense DCLRE1C variant and V-gene and J-gene trimming of TCR beta chains was found in a later genetic analysis and replicated in an independent cohort. In vitro tests confirmed that a few of the cytomegalovirus-associated TCR beta chains recognize cytomegalovirus antigens. CMV serostatus was the only immune exposure information available for the cohort. According to a later analysis, parvovirus B19, influenza, CMV and Epstein-Barr virus appeared linked to several top co-occurrence clusters. A further reported finding was that TCR beta sequences accurately predicted the HLA-A and HLA-B alleles for most subjects in the first cohort. Compared with the approximately 710-donor mean, donors in an Asian-associated ancestry cluster had fewer N-insertions in productive TCRs, according to a later genetic analysis. In an earlier analysis of more than 450 of the donors, most TCR beta V segments were observed in productive rearrangements about 87% or about 30% of the time, broadly matching IMGT annotations. According to a later analysis, TCR association rates differed among HLA loci, with DRB1 alleles showing the most associated TCRs and HLA-C alleles showing the fewest. Because HLA typing was unavailable for some donors at each locus, only the typed subset was used in association tests. In a later analysis, 15,000 to 20,000 TCR beta sequences were associated with specific HLA alleles at a false discovery rate of 0.05. In this cohort, only TCR beta chains were sequenced, and detectable features were limited by the absence of alpha or paired-chain data. Linkage disequilibrium might explain the correlated functional status among segregating V segments, but an unknown experimental factor could not be ruled out. Strong co-occurrence of HLA alleles, especially DR and DQ, made assigning TCR associations to individual alleles difficult. Most CMV-associated TCR beta chains appeared to be HLA-restricted in a later analysis, and the HLA associations seemed to be driven largely by CMV exposure.

The cohort was made up of about 670 healthy bone marrow donors. At the time of sampling, all cohort members were nominally healthy, though unrecorded immune exposures were likely present. The donor tested CMV seronegative, placing the donor among the approximately 400 seronegative members of the cohort. A peripheral blood sample was collected from each donor, and TCR beta sequencing was performed on peripheral blood mononuclear cells. Genomic DNA extraction from the blood cell samples was performed with the Qiagen DNeasy Blood Extraction Kit. This clonotype was sampled from a female donor in good health and CMV-seronegative. The sequencing input was PBMCs. The chain is encoded by TRBV2 joined to TRBJ2-7; TRBD2 aligns with 14 central bases. The nucleotide sequence is TGTGCCAGCCGAGGACTAGCGGGGGGACCGAGCTCCTACGAGCAGTACTTC. The translation is CASRGLAGGPSSYEQYF.